This T cell receptor beta chain was recovered during a study of shared clonotypes between healthy human individuals. Study findings and constraints: Naive CD4 clonotype sharing across several donors was approximately 5%.

The study drew all its donors from Caucasian adults living in Nashville, Tennessee. Investigators divided CD4+ cells into CD45RA+ naive and CD45RA-negative memory subsets. Method: immunoSEQ multiplex PCR; TCRdb's copy keeps in-frame clones and lacks some. The repertoire holds a few million clones, more than 90% seen once, with roughly 0.13% in the top ten. A note on this clone: Its cognate antigen is unknown.

Sequenced: naive CD4+ T cells sorted from blood. Subset meaning: CD45RA+ positively selected. The TCR originated in a man between 18 and 35 years old in good health.

CDR3 in DNA: TGTGCCAGCAGCTTGATGGCCGGGACTAGCTCTCAAGAGACCCAGTACTTC. As protein: CASSLMAGTSSQETQYF. The V and J genes are TRBV5-4 and TRBJ2-5, with TRBD2 identical over 9 bases. CDR3 length: 17 amino acids. Trimming removed 1 base from V and 2 bases from J; junction bases left unmatched: 9. CDR1 is SGHNT and CDR2 is YYREEE in the germline V gene (reference sequence).